This record covers a single T cell receptor (beta chain). This sample was included in a study of blood T cell repertoires in COVID-19. Study in general: Whether acute or convalescent, the COVID-19 samples came from the United States, Italy and Spain.

In the authors' methods: Reference gene primer amplification gave nucleated cell count estimates. Assay used: immunoSEQ multiplex PCR; TCRdb lists only in-frame clones, some missing. From that table come the V and J calls and clone size; the DNA was used to work out D and trimming. Here the sample spans 73,000 or so clones, 86% being singletons. The CDR3 extends over 14 amino acids. V gave up 4 bases and J gave up 5 bases, with 15 bases separating them. Per germline, CDR1 SGHNT and CDR2 YYREEE (reference sequence). V and J are TRBV5-4 and TRBJ1-1; D is perhaps TRBD1 (6 bases). Sample: peripheral blood. This receptor was identified in a man under 40 with acute or convalescent COVID-19. For the CDR3, the DNA is TGTGCCAGCAGCCGTTCTACAGGGTGGACTGAAGCTTTCTTT. Its protein product is CASSRSTGWTEAFF.